A single sample is the source of the 30 T cell receptor beta chains below, sequenced in a study of blood T cell repertoires in COVID-19. The protocol was immunoSEQ multiplex PCR, while the TCRdb copy is restricted to in-frame clones and leaves out a portion. The repertoire holds over 100,000 clones, over 60% seen once, with 1.9% in the top ten. What was sequenced was peripheral blood. The receptors were gathered from a woman in her sixties or seventies with acute or convalescent COVID-19.

The rearrangement links TRBV10-3 to TRBJ1-1; D uncertain. CDR1 is ENHRY, CDR2 SYGVKD, per germline. V was cut by 3 bases and J by 0 bases, with 8 bases left in between. This CDR3 comprises 14 residues. The CDR3, as DNA: TGTGCCATCAGTGACCTCAGGCTGAACACTGAAGCTTTCTTT. Protein sequence: CAISDLRLNTEAFF.

J is TRBJ1-2 and V is TRBV7-2; D is ambiguous. Trimming shortened V by 5 bases and J by 8 bases, and 21 bases separated the two germline ends. Germline loops: CDR1 SGHTA, CDR2 FQGNSA. This CDR3 is built from 15 residues. The CDR3 nucleotides read TGTGCCAGCAGCCCACGGTCCCTTTTCGAGGGAGGCTACACCTTC. Translation gives CASSPRSLFEGGYTF.

The V and J genes are TRBV27 and TRBJ2-3, with D possibly TRBD2 on 5 matching bases. The V end was cut by 5 bases, the J end by 6 bases, with 15 bases between. In germline, CDR1 is MNHEY, CDR2 SMNVEV (reference sequence). This CDR3 spans 14 amino acids. Here the CDR3 reads CASSPRTVGDTQYF. CDR3 nucleotide sequence: TGTGCCAGCAGTCCCAGGACTGTGGGGGATACGCAGTATTTT.

This sequence joins TRBV14 and TRBJ1-4, with D maybe TRBD1 (5 bases). V lost 1 base, J lost 12 bases, and 12 bases lay in between. The germline gives CDR1 SGHDN, CDR2 FVKESK. CDR3 length equals 13 residues. CDR3 residues: CASSQVGGFQLFF. The CDR3 nucleotides are TGTGCCAGCAGCCAAGTCGGGGGGTTTCAACTGTTTTTT.

This chain links TRBV13 with TRBJ2-5; 10 nucleotides agree with TRBD2. Germline V gene lookup returns CDR1 PRHDT and CDR2 FYEKMQ (reference sequence). Germline trimming cut 1 base from V and 5 bases from J; bases unmatched to any gene: 7. CDR3 size: 16 residues. The CDR3 DNA reads TGTGCCAGCAGCTTAGTTGGTAGCGGGAGGTACGAGACCCAGTACTTC. It specifies CASSLVGSGRYETQYF.

The rearrangement uses TRBV4-3 and TRBJ1-6, with D unresolved. Germline assignment: CDR1 LGHNA and CDR2 YSLEER. The V and J ends lost 2 bases and 8 bases respectively, with 10 bases between them. The CDR3 sequence is 14 residues long. The CDR3 DNA reads TGCGCCAGCAGCCAACGGGATCTGGATTCACCCCTCCACTTT. It yields the protein CASSQRDLDSPLHF.

The chain employs TRBV12-5 and TRBJ1-2; D perhaps matches TRBD1 (6 bases). Germline assignment: CDR1 LGHNT and CDR2 FRNRAP. CDR3 size: 13 residues. Between the trimmed V and J ends, which lost 6 bases and 4 bases, there was a span of 12 bases. In nucleotides, the CDR3 is TGTGCTAGTGGGCCCGGACAGACCTATGGCTACACCTTC. As protein: CASGPGQTYGYTF.

The chain uses TRBV5-1 and TRBJ2-3; 7 nucleotides line up with TRBD1. The CDR3 has 14 amino acids. The V segment lost 2 bases and the J segment 2 bases; nucleotides outside the gene matches: 2. Germline CDR1 reads SGHRS; CDR2 reads YFSETQ. DNA for the CDR3: TGCGCCAGCAGCTTCGGGACAGACACAGATACGCAGTATTTT. It translates to CASSFGTDTDTQYF.

This clone was picked up many times. The chain joins TRBV2 to TRBJ1-5, with 10 bases that match TRBD1. CDR3 length: 16 amino acids. Germline CDR1 reads SNHLY; CDR2 reads FYNNEI. V shed 6 bases and J 9 bases; nucleotides not matched to a gene: 14. CDR3 in DNA: TGTGCCAGCAGGAGGGACAGGGGCGTTAAGTCTCGGCCCCAGCATTTT. Encoded protein: CASRRDRGVKSRPQHF.

The V call is TRBV3-1 (or the pseudogene TRBV3-2), the J call TRBJ2-1, with TRBD2 identical over 14 bases. Germline-derived CDR1 and CDR2 are LGHDT and YNNKEL (reference sequence). J lost 2 bases, V lost 0 bases, and 9 bases had no gene match. The length of the CDR3 is 20 residues. The CDR3 DNA reads as TGTGCCAGCAGCCAAGATCTCGGACTAGCGGGAGGTAGGGCCTACAATGAGCAGTTCTTC. Amino acid sequence: CASSQDLGLAGGRAYNEQFF.

The V call is TRBV29-1, the J call TRBJ2-1; D gene uncertain. Germline lookup yields CDR1 SQVTM and CDR2 ANQGSEA. The length of the CDR3 is 12 residues. Trimming stripped 3 bases from V and 6 bases from J, with 9 bases between. The CDR3 loop is CSVDASLNEQFF. CDR3 in DNA: TGCAGCGTTGATGCGAGCCTCAATGAGCAGTTCTTC.

The rearrangement joins TRBV5-1 to TRBJ2-7; 10 positions agree with TRBD1. The germline gives CDR1 SGHRS, CDR2 YFSETQ. This CDR3 region has 13 residues. J lost 4 bases, V lost 5 bases, and 3 bases had no gene match. DNA for the CDR3: TGCGCCAGCAGGGCGGGACAGGGGTACGAGCAGTACTTC. It translates to CASRAGQGYEQYF.

The DNA for the CDR3 is TGTGCCAGTAGTATGGTCAGGGGGGCTAACACTGAAGCTTTCTTT. Translating gives CASSMVRGANTEAFF. V and J are TRBV19 and TRBJ1-1, with 7 bases aligning to TRBD1. V dropped 3 bases and J dropped 2; count of bases not matched to a gene: 6. The germline V gene encodes CDR1 LNHDA and CDR2 SQIVND (reference sequence). This CDR3 has 15 residues.

The chain has TRBV5-5 and TRBJ2-2, with D perhaps TRBD2 (6 bases). V dropped 4 bases and J dropped 0 bases, with 10 bases sitting between them. The CDR3 is 15 amino acids. Germline V gene sequence: CDR1 SGHKS, CDR2 YYEKEE (reference sequence). The CDR3 protein is CASSPSVSNTGELFF. Here the CDR3 DNA reads TGTGCCAGCAGCCCTAGCGTTTCGAACACCGGGGAGCTGTTTTTT. The entire variable domain, with the rest obtained from reference TRBV5-5 and TRBJ2-2, is as follows: DAGVTQSPTHLIKTRGQQVTLRCSPISGHKSVSWYQQVLGQGPQFIFQYYEKEERGRGNFPDRFSARQFPNYSSELNVNALLLGDSALYLCASSPSVSNTGELFFGEGSRLTVL.

CDR3 sequence: CASRSGRAYNEQFF. CDR3 in DNA: TGTGCCAGCAGAAGCGGGAGGGCCTACAATGAGCAGTTCTTC. This rearrangement joins TRBV28 to TRBJ2-1; 10 bases are shared with TRBD2. V shed 6 bases and J 2 bases; nucleotides not matched to a gene: 1. The CDR3 sequence is 14 residues long. Germline V gene sequence: CDR1 MDHEN, CDR2 SYDVKM.

The J gene is TRBJ2-3, the V gene TRBV9; 7 bases map to TRBD2. CDR3 length equals 15 residues. CDR1 and CDR2 (germline): SGDLS, YYNGEE. Unmatched junction bases numbered 5, after V lost 4 bases and J lost 0 bases. CDR3 nucleotide sequence: TGTGCCAGCAGCCTTGGGACTACTAGCACAGATACGCAGTATTTT. Its protein is CASSLGTTSTDTQYF.

V and J are TRBV3-1 (or the pseudogene TRBV3-2) and TRBJ2-3; 8 nucleotides line up with TRBD2. The length of the CDR3 is 15 residues. V lost 4 bases and J lost 3; bases outside the gene matches: 6. CDR1 is LGHDT, CDR2 YNNKEL, per germline (reference sequence). In DNA, the CDR3 is TGTGCCAGCAGCCGTAGCGGGATACGAACAGATACGCAGTATTTT. This translates into CASSRSGIRTDTQYF.

The V gene is TRBV5-4, the J gene TRBJ2-6; 9 bases map to TRBD1. The length of the CDR3 is 15 residues. CDR1 is SGHNT and CDR2 is YYREEE in the germline V gene (reference sequence). The ends lost 5 bases at V and 3 bases at J; junction bases unmatched: 3. In nucleotides, the CDR3 is TGTGCCAGCAGTCGGACAGGGGTTGGGGCCAACGTCCTGACTTTC. As protein: CASSRTGVGANVLTF.

This chain connects TRBV27 to TRBJ2-5; 7 nucleotides line up with TRBD1. The V segment lost 6 bases and the J segment 0 bases; nucleotides outside the gene matches: 10. Per the germline V gene, CDR1 is MNHEY and CDR2 is SMNVEV (reference sequence). CDR3 length: 16 amino acids. CDR3 sequence: CASSFLRGQYQETQYF. CDR3 nucleotide sequence: TGTGCCAGCAGCTTTCTACGGGGACAGTACCAAGAGACCCAGTACTTC.

The chain uses TRBV5-1 and TRBJ2-2; D not resolved. Deletions cut 1 base from V and 1 base from J, with 5 bases between. The CDR3 contains 14 residues. CDR1 is SGHRS and CDR2 is YFSETQ in the germline V gene. CDR3 DNA sequence: TGCGCCAGCAGCTTGAACGGGAACACCGGGGAGCTGTTTTTT. Amino acids: CASSLNGNTGELFF.

This chain uses TRBV7-2 with TRBJ2-7; 7 bases match TRBD2. There are 14 residues in the CDR3. Germline V gene sequence: CDR1 SGHTA, CDR2 FQGNSA. The V and J ends lost 1 base and 3 bases, in that order; junction bases with no gene match: 3. The CDR3 coding sequence is TGTGCCAGCAGCTTAGTGTGGACTAGCTACGAGCAGTACTTC. Its protein product is CASSLVWTSYEQYF.

The chain combines TRBV27 with TRBJ1-5; 9 bases agree with TRBD1. The junction had 7 bases not matched to a gene; V was cut back by 4 bases and J by 6 bases. CDR1 and CDR2 (germline): MNHEY, SMNVEV (reference sequence). This CDR3 is built from 15 residues. The chain's CDR3 is CASSSGTGKFQPQHF. CDR3 nucleotides: TGTGCCAGCAGTTCCGGGACAGGGAAATTTCAGCCCCAGCATTTT.

This clone was detected only a few times. V gene TRBV7-8 combines with J gene TRBJ2-3, with 13 bases that match TRBD2. Unmatched junction bases numbered 5, after V lost 3 bases and J lost 5 bases. CDR1 and CDR2 from the germline V gene are SGHVS and FQNEAQ. The CDR3 length is 16 residues. The CDR3 here is CASSLRTSGSGDTQYF. The CDR3 DNA sequence: TGTGCCAGCAGCTTGAGGACTAGCGGGAGTGGAGATACGCAGTATTTT.

This clone was observed a few times. The V and J genes are TRBV19 and TRBJ1-1; D may be TRBD1 (6 bases). CDR1 and CDR2 from the germline V gene are LNHDA and SQIVND (reference sequence). V was clipped by 5 bases and J by 4 bases, with 20 bases between them. This CDR3 contains 16 residues. The DNA of the CDR3 is TGTGCCAGTAGTTGGGGTTCACAGGGATGGGGCACTGAAGCTTTCTTT. Residues: CASSWGSQGWGTEAFF.

V gene TRBV7-8 combines with J gene TRBJ2-1; maybe TRBD1 (6 bases). The CDR3 covers 17 residues. The V and J ends lost 1 base and 4 bases respectively, with 17 bases between them. Per the germline V gene, CDR1 is SGHVS and CDR2 is FQNEAQ. The CDR3 protein is CASSLGILGTMYNEQFF. CDR3 DNA sequence: TGTGCCAGCAGCTTAGGCATTCTGGGGACAATGTACAATGAGCAGTTCTTC.

The chain employs TRBV4-1 and TRBJ1-1, with 7 bases matching TRBD1. There are 14 residues in the CDR3. V lost 4 bases and J lost 1; bases outside the gene matches: 3. Germline V gene sequence: CDR1 MGHRA, CDR2 YSYEKL. CDR3 region: CASSLGQQNTEAFF. The CDR3 bases are TGCGCCAGCAGCCTGGGACAGCAGAACACTGAAGCTTTCTTT.

This clone occurred a few times. The chain employs TRBV28 and TRBJ2-7, with D tentatively TRBD2 (5 bases). The germline V gene encodes CDR1 MDHEN and CDR2 SYDVKM. V lost 2 bases, J lost 0 bases, and 11 bases lay in between. The CDR3 covers 15 residues. The CDR3 loop is CASSLTSGDSYEQYF. CDR3 DNA sequence: TGTGCCAGCAGTTTAACTTCCGGGGACTCCTACGAGCAGTACTTC.

The chain uses TRBV10-3 and TRBJ2-2, with 8 bases fitting TRBD2. CDR3 length equals 15 residues. The germline V gene has CDR1 ENHRY and CDR2 SYGVKD. The V and J ends lost 6 bases and 3 bases, in that order; junction bases with no gene match: 6. The DNA of the CDR3 is TGTGCCATCAGCACTAGCGGCGGGGACACCGGGGAGCTGTTTTTT. Its translation is CAISTSGGDTGELFF.

The chain uses TRBV7-2 and TRBJ2-1, with TRBD1 identical over 11 bases. Germline CDR1 SGHTA, CDR2 FQGNSA. V lost 4 bases, J lost 7 bases, and 3 bases stayed unmatched. The CDR3 is made up of 14 amino acids. CDR3 region: CASSWTGGWNEQFF. The DNA of the CDR3 is TGTGCCAGCAGCTGGACAGGGGGCTGGAATGAGCAGTTCTTC.

The chain is built from TRBV4-3 and TRBJ1-4; 7 bases match TRBD1. The J segment lost 8 bases and the V segment lost 0 bases, leaving 6 bases of the junction unmatched. CDR3 length: 15 amino acids. Germline V CDR1 and CDR2: LGHNA, YSLEER. The CDR3: CASSQDRTGGEKLFF. DNA for the CDR3: TGCGCCAGCAGCCAAGATCGGACAGGCGGCGAAAAACTGTTTTTT.